This T cell receptor beta chain was recovered during a study of PD-1 blockade in classical Hodgkin lymphoma. Broader study findings: Individuals initiating nivolumab under 1 year after ASCT were excluded.

The CDR3 extends over 15 amino acids. The trim removed 2 bases at V and 6 bases at J, leaving 4 bases unmatched. Germline V gene data show CDR1 as SGHNT and CDR2 as YYREEE (reference sequence). With no exception, relapse followed autologous stem cell transplantation in all patients, and brentuximab vedotin exposure varied. Purification of CD4+ T cells from thawed PBMCs was achieved by magnetic negative selection. Comments on this clone: The antigen is unknown.

The data were produced by immunoSEQ multiplex PCR, yet TCRdb's version contains in-frame clones alone and is incomplete. This table has about 29,000 clones, approximately 83% appearing once. The source of this sequence is a human donor with classical Hodgkin lymphoma. J is TRBJ1-6 and V is TRBV5-4; 8 bases match TRBD1. Sequences were derived from CD4+ T cells from blood, sampled at baseline. The CDR3 loop reads CASSFGDRSNSPLHF. CDR3 in DNA: TGTGCCAGCAGCTTTGGGGACAGGTCTAATTCACCCCTCCACTTT.